The present TCR beta chain was sequenced within a study of early stage breast cancer tumors. Study as a whole: Average read coverage per sample was roughly 9.3-fold.

General study findings and limits: Blood repertoires resembled normal breast more than tumor.

Trimming cost V 4 bases and J 3 bases; bases outside gene matches: 0. The CDR3 extends over 13 amino acids. From germline, CDR1 is MNHEY and CDR2 SVGAGI. Sequencing used immunoSEQ multiplex PCR; TCRdb keeps in-frame clones, though not all of them. The table lists 39,000 or so clones, about 73% of them singletons. Note on this clone: Its antigen is unidentified.

This sequence originates from a person in their fifties with breast cancer. The gene calls are TRBV6-5 and TRBJ2-7; 10 bases match TRBD1. The specimen sequenced was blood. The CDR3 protein is CASSWTGGYEQYF. DNA for the CDR3: TGTGCCAGCAGTTGGACAGGGGGCTACGAGCAGTACTTC.